These 10 T cell receptor beta chains originate from one sample sequenced in a study of blood T cell repertoires in COVID-19. Only in-frame clones appear in the TCRdb table, and some are missing; sequencing was by immunoSEQ multiplex PCR. Of approximately 100,000 clones listed, approximately 81% are singletons. The material sequenced was peripheral blood. Receptors were obtained from a woman aged 65 to 85 with active or convalescent COVID-19.

The rearrangement links TRBV5-4 to TRBJ2-7, with 11 bases matching TRBD2. After removal of 4 bases from V and 2 bases from J, the junction contained 5 bases not matched to a gene. Germline V CDR1 and CDR2: SGHNT, YYREEE (reference sequence). The CDR3 has 15 residues. This chain's CDR3 is CASSADSGRAYEQYF. In DNA, the CDR3 is TGTGCCAGCAGCGCAGATAGCGGGAGGGCCTACGAGCAGTACTTC.

This clone has only one observation. The germline gene is not matched at one end of the junction; a read error may be the cause. This chain connects TRBV7-7 to TRBJ1-6, with D perhaps matching TRBD1 (6 bases). Germline lookup yields CDR1 SSHAT and CDR2 FNYEAQ (reference sequence). The length of the CDR3 is 13 residues. The DNA of the CDR3 is TGTGCTAGCAGCTTAGACAGGAACTCACCCCTCCACTTT. Its protein is CASSLDRNSPLHF. The full variable domain, its missing parts supplied by reference TRBV7-7 and TRBJ1-6, is GAGVSQSPRYKVTKRGQDVTLRCDPISSHATLYWYQQALGQGPEFLTYFNYEAQPDKSGLPSDRFSAERPEGSISTLTIQRTEQRDSAMYRCASSLDRNSPLHFGNGTRLTVT.

This clone has only one observation. The chain uses TRBV10-3 and TRBJ2-7; possible D gene TRBD2, 7 bases. Per germline, CDR1 ENHRY and CDR2 SYGVKD. Trimming cost V 6 bases and J 3 bases, with 21 bases left between them. The CDR3 is made up of 16 amino acids. The CDR3 coding sequence is TGTGCCATCAGCAGCAGGGGCCGGCGGGGGCACTACGAGCAGTACTTC. Translating gives CAISSRGRRGHYEQYF.

As for this clone: The same CDR3 also results from other DNA sequences found in this sample. V is TRBV19 and J is TRBJ2-1, with 8 bases aligning to TRBD2. The CDR3 totals 16 residues. V lost 3 bases to trimming and J lost 4 bases; unmatched junction nucleotides: 8. Germline assignment: CDR1 LNHDA and CDR2 SQIVND (reference sequence). The CDR3 nucleotides read TGTGCCAGTAGTATTACTACGAGCGGGAGATACAATGAGCAGTTCTTC. Translation: CASSITTSGRYNEQFF.

The chain links TRBV27 to TRBJ1-1, with 7 bases matching TRBD1. CDR1 is MNHEY, CDR2 SMNVEV, per germline (reference sequence). This CDR3 spans 15 amino acids. V shed 4 bases and J 0 bases; nucleotides not matched to a gene: 5. CDR3 sequence (DNA): TGTGCCAGCAGTTCGGGACAGCTAATGAACACTGAAGCTTTCTTT. It codes for CASSSGQLMNTEAFF.

The chain links TRBV18 to TRBJ2-7; 7 bases map to TRBD2. Germline V lookup: CDR1 KGHSH, CDR2 LQKENI. V dropped 3 bases and J dropped 6; count of bases not matched to a gene: 8. The length of the CDR3 is 14 residues. The CDR3 spells CASSPGGDKAEQYF. The CDR3 region has the DNA TGTGCCAGCTCACCGGGGGGGGATAAAGCCGAGCAGTACTTC. The full variable domain, with the rest looked up from reference TRBV18 and TRBJ2-7, is NAGVMQNPRHLVRRRGQEARLRCSPMKGHSHVYWYRQLPEEGLKFMVYLQKENIIDESGMPKERFSAEFPKEGPSILRIQQVVRGDSAAYFCASSPGGDKAEQYFGPGTRLTVT.

The chain is built from TRBV28 and TRBJ1-5; D is possibly TRBD1 (5 bases). Trimming shortened V by 2 bases and J by 0 bases, and 11 bases separated the two germline ends. The CDR3 has 16 residues. Germline V CDR1 and CDR2: MDHEN, SYDVKM. The CDR3 sequence is CASSLIRGNSNQPQHF. In DNA, the CDR3 is TGTGCCAGCAGTTTAATTAGGGGCAATAGCAATCAGCCCCAGCATTTT.

This clone was found once. The CDR3 DNA sequence: TGTGCCACCAGTGTGACTGGGGAGACCCAGTACTTC. Its protein is CATSVTGETQYF. The V gene is TRBV24-1, the J gene TRBJ2-5; D gene uncertain. The CDR3 is 12 amino acids. V lost 5 bases and J 5 bases, leaving 8 bases between the germline ends. From germline, CDR1 is KGHDR and CDR2 SFDVKD.

This chain joins TRBV18 and TRBJ1-3; D is uncertain. The germline V and J ends were trimmed by 2 bases and 0 bases, with 11 bases remaining between them. From germline, CDR1 is KGHSH and CDR2 LQKENI. The CDR3 is 16 residues long. In nucleotides, the CDR3 is TGTGCCAGCTCACCAGGGTTACAGAGCTCTGGAAACACCATATATTTT. Translation gives CASSPGLQSSGNTIYF.

This clone has just a few counts. The V gene is TRBV3-1 (or the pseudogene TRBV3-2), the J gene TRBJ1-3; TRBD1 matches 7 bases. The V gene's germline CDR1 is LGHDT and CDR2 YNNKEL (reference sequence). CDR3 length: 14 residues. With 2 bases clipped from V and 8 bases from J, the junction kept 6 bases outside the gene matches. The CDR3 DNA is TGTGCCAGCAGCCAACTTGGGACAGCGGACACCATATATTTT. Residues: CASSQLGTADTIYF.